This T cell receptor (beta chain) is from a study of T cell changes during pregnancy in multiple sclerosis. Method: immunoSEQ multiplex PCR; TCRdb's copy keeps in-frame clones and lacks some. The table lists around 130,000 clones, roughly 95% of them singletons, with 0.4% to 0.5% in the top ten. Germline assignment: CDR1 MNHEY and CDR2 SMNVEV (reference sequence). Trimming stripped 7 bases from V and 4 bases from J, with 17 bases between. The CDR3 runs 15 residues. The chain recombines TRBV27 with TRBJ2-1, with D perhaps TRBD2 (5 bases). The source material was peripheral blood, sampled after pregnancy. This clonotype was sampled from a female donor with multiple sclerosis, enrolled in a pregnancy study. CDR3 coding DNA: TGTGCCAGCATTCAAAAAAGCGGCCCTTACAATGAGCAGTTCTTC. Amino acid sequence: CASIQKSGPYNEQFF.